This is a list of T cell receptor beta chains from one sample in a study of OX40 agonist ivuxolimab in advanced cancers. The data were produced by immunoSEQ multiplex PCR, yet TCRdb's version contains in-frame clones alone and is incomplete. The table records 82,000 or so clones, approximately 92% of them present only once. Sequencing was performed on CD4+ or CD8+ T cells sorted from blood, taken in a trial of the OX40 agonist ivuxolimab. The source is an adult with an advanced solid tumor such as melanoma, head and neck, liver or kidney cancer. Each CDR3 is given with its conserved first and last residue. A D gene is named only where the DNA matches it firmly. Rows give clone size only sometimes, using once, few, many, or a class for an expanded clone.

len,v_gene,j_gene,d_gene,abundance,CDR3aa,CDR3nt
13,TRBV7-2,TRBJ2-1,TRBD2,NA,CARASGAYNEQFF,TGTGCCAGGGCTAGCGGAGCCTACAATGAGCAGTTCTTC
15,TRBV4-1,TRBJ2-5,TRBD2,NA,CASSQAGTSAETQYF,TGCGCCAGCAGCCAAGCCGGGACTAGCGCCGAGACCCAGTACTTC
13,TRBV30,TRBJ1-1,NA,NA,CAWSVPGRTEAFF,TGTGCCTGGAGTGTACCAGGGCGAACTGAAGCTTTCTTT
17,TRBV5-6,TRBJ1-2,NA,NA,CASSLVGGGFSPYGYTF,TGTGCCAGCAGCTTGGTGGGGGGTGGTTTCTCCCCCTATGGCTACACCTTC
15,TRBV5-6,TRBJ1-2,TRBD1,NA,CASTPPGQGTYGYTF,TGTGCCAGCACTCCCCCGGGACAGGGGACCTATGGCTACACCTTC
14,TRBV10-3,TRBJ1-6,TRBD1,few,CAISESGQGSPLHF,TGTGCCATCAGTGAGTCCGGACAGGGTTCACCCCTCCACTTT
15,TRBV6-5,TRBJ2-3,NA,NA,CASSYAEDFTDTQYF,TGTGCCAGCAGTTACGCGGAGGATTTCACAGATACGCAGTATTTT
11,TRBV2,TRBJ2-3,NA,NA,CASLGTDTQYF,TGTGCCAGCTTAGGTACAGATACGCAGTATTTT
12,TRBV7-9,TRBJ2-1,TRBD2,NA,CASSLTSGEQFF,TGTGCCAGCAGCTTGACTAGCGGTGAGCAGTTCTTC
13,TRBV25-1,TRBJ2-3,NA,NA,CASSGWGGAMQYF,TGTGCCAGCAGTGGATGGGGGGGGGCCATGCAGTATTTT
19,TRBV18,TRBJ1-2,NA,NA,CASSPDIGGRGQRGYGYTF,TGTGCCAGCTCACCGGATATCGGGGGCCGGGGGCAGAGAGGCTATGGCTACACCTTC
14,TRBV2,TRBJ2-7,NA,NA,CASNPSTVPTRQYF,TGTGCCAGCAACCCCTCGACAGTCCCTACGAGGCAGTACTTC
12,TRBV15,TRBJ2-1,TRBD1,NA,CATSRGQGEQFF,TGTGCCACCAGCAGAGGACAGGGTGAGCAGTTCTTC
12,TRBV7-2,TRBJ1-2,NA,NA,CASSSRVGGYTF,TGTGCCAGCAGCTCCAGGGTGGGAGGCTACACCTTC
13,TRBV2,TRBJ1-1,NA,NA,CASSSQPNTEAFF,TGTGCCAGCAGTTCGCAACCGAACACTGAAGCTTTCTTT
16,TRBV19,TRBJ2-2,NA,NA,CASSMPAGPNTGELFF,TGTGCCAGTAGTATGCCGGCGGGCCCAAACACCGGGGAGCTGTTTTTT
15,TRBV19,TRBJ2-7,NA,NA,CASSIGARGTGEQYF,TGTGCCAGTAGTATAGGGGCACGGGGGACGGGAGAGCAGTACTTC
14,TRBV10-3,TRBJ2-2,NA,NA,CAISEMLGTGELFF,TGTGCCATCAGTGAGATGCTCGGAACCGGGGAGCTGTTTTTT
14,TRBV10-2,TRBJ2-3,TRBD2,once,CAVRTSGGGDTQYF,TGCGCCGTACGGACTAGCGGGGGAGGAGATACGCAGTATTTT
13,TRBV5-1,TRBJ2-3,NA,NA,CASSLQGTDTQYF,TGCGCCAGCAGCTTGCAAGGCACAGATACGCAGTATTTT
15,TRBV4-1,TRBJ2-7,TRBD2,NA,CASSHLLAGVDEQYF,TGCGCCAGCAGCCATCTACTAGCGGGAGTGGACGAGCAGTACTTC
17,TRBV5-1,TRBJ2-2,TRBD1,NA,CASSLLTGQVNTGELFF,TGCGCCAGCAGCTTGCTTACAGGACAGGTGAACACCGGGGAGCTGTTTTTT
15,TRBV6-5,TRBJ2-3,NA,NA,CASSYSNPSADTQYF,TGTGCCAGCAGTTACTCGAATCCTAGCGCAGATACGCAGTATTTT
16,TRBV12-5,TRBJ2-3,TRBD1,NA,CASGLTRTGHTDTQYF,TGTGCTAGTGGTTTGACTCGGACAGGGCACACAGATACGCAGTATTTT
14,TRBV10-1,TRBJ2-1,NA,NA,CASSSRAGLDEQFF,TGCGCCAGCAGTAGCAGGGCGGGATTGGATGAGCAGTTCTTC
16,TRBV9,TRBJ2-3,TRBD2,NA,CASSVGGTTVSDTQYF,TGTGCCAGCAGCGTAGGCGGGACTACCGTATCAGATACGCAGTATTTT
13,TRBV7-9,TRBJ1-2,NA,NA,CASSPDSNYGYTF,TGTGCCAGCAGCCCGGATTCTAACTATGGCTACACCTTC
15,TRBV7-8,TRBJ2-7,NA,few,CASSLGDLSSYEQYF,TGTGCCAGCAGCTTAGGGGACCTGAGCTCCTACGAGCAGTACTTC
18,TRBV2,TRBJ1-6,NA,NA,CASASTGGMSSYNSPLHF,TGTGCCAGCGCGTCTACTGGGGGAATGAGCTCCTATAATTCACCCCTCCACTTT
15,TRBV21-1,TRBJ2-7,NA,NA,CASREGAPSSYEQYF,TGTGCCAGCAGGGAAGGAGCCCCTAGCTCCTACGAGCAGTACTTC
17,TRBV18,TRBJ2-7,NA,few,CASSTLPGRSLSYEQYF,TGTGCCAGCTCCACCCTCCCTGGCAGGAGCCTCTCCTACGAGCAGTACTTC
14,TRBV27,TRBJ2-2,NA,NA,CASSFAGLTGELFF,TGTGCCAGCAGCTTCGCGGGACTCACCGGGGAGCTGTTTTTT
16,TRBV28,TRBJ1-1,NA,NA,CASTEGGQSMNTEAFF,TGTGCCAGCACCGAAGGCGGACAGTCCATGAACACTGAAGCTTTCTTT
13,TRBV5-1,TRBJ2-1,TRBD2,NA,CASSGGDYNEQFF,TGCGCCAGTAGCGGGGGGGACTACAATGAGCAGTTCTTC
12,TRBV7-9,TRBJ2-3,NA,NA,CASRATGDTQYF,TGTGCCAGCAGGGCCACGGGGGATACGCAGTATTTT
13,TRBV28,TRBJ2-7,NA,NA,CASTAGMAGEQYF,TGTGCCAGCACTGCGGGAATGGCTGGCGAGCAGTACTTC
16,TRBV5-4,TRBJ2-1,TRBD2,NA,CASSFPLAGVTNEQFF,TGTGCCAGCAGCTTCCCGCTAGCGGGAGTGACGAATGAGCAGTTCTTC
16,TRBV9,TRBJ2-5,TRBD2,few,CASSDGGLAIQETQYF,TGTGCCAGCAGCGATGGGGGACTAGCGATCCAAGAGACCCAGTACTTC
14,TRBV6-1,TRBJ2-7,NA,NA,CASSLNPTAYEQYF,TGTGCCAGCAGTTTAAACCCGACAGCCTACGAGCAGTACTTC
16,TRBV6-1,TRBJ1-2,TRBD1,NA,CASREQGFLTNYGYTF,TGTGCCAGCAGAGAACAGGGGTTCCTTACTAACTATGGCTACACCTTC
12,TRBV28,TRBJ1-2,NA,NA,CASSYSNYGYTF,TGTGCCAGCAGTTACAGTAACTATGGCTACACCTTC
20,TRBV4-2,TRBJ2-3,TRBD2,NA,CASSQEGGGPHISSTDTQYF,TGTGCCAGCAGCCAAGAGGGCGGGGGGCCCCACATCTCCTCCACAGATACGCAGTATTTT
15,TRBV5-4,TRBJ2-2,NA,NA,CASSNAGTQSGELFF,TGTGCCAGCAGCAATGCCGGGACACAATCCGGGGAGCTGTTTTTT
16,TRBV7-2,TRBJ2-5,TRBD2,NA,CASSGGLAGKGETQYF,TGTGCCAGCAGCGGCGGACTAGCGGGGAAAGGGGAGACCCAGTACTTC
16,TRBV5-1,TRBJ2-1,TRBD2,NA,CASSSGLAGFYNEQFF,TGCGCCAGCAGCTCCGGACTAGCGGGATTTTACAATGAGCAGTTCTTC
14,TRBV5-4,TRBJ1-6,NA,NA,CASSSGQYNSPLHF,TGTGCCAGCAGCTCGGGACAATATAATTCACCCCTCCACTTT
14,TRBV7-9,TRBJ2-5,NA,NA,CASSLAGAEETQYF,TGTGCCAGCAGCTTAGCGGGAGCTGAGGAGACCCAGTACTTC
15,TRBV2,TRBJ1-1,TRBD1,NA,CASSVGGTVNTEAFF,TGTGCCAGCAGTGTCGGCGGGACAGTGAACACTGAAGCTTTCTTT
11,TRBV30,TRBJ2-3,TRBD1,NA,CAWRTGDTQYF,TGTGCCTGGAGGACAGGGGATACGCAGTATTTT
14,TRBV23-1,TRBJ1-2,NA,NA,CAKSTTRNPVGYTF,TGCGCCAAATCGACCACCCGGAATCCCGTTGGCTACACCTTC
14,TRBV9,TRBJ1-1,NA,NA,CASSVGQGPDGAFF,TGTGCCAGCAGCGTAGGACAAGGGCCGGACGGAGCTTTCTTT
15,TRBV27,TRBJ1-1,TRBD1,NA,CASSPYGTGNTEAFF,TGTGCCAGCAGTCCCTACGGGACAGGGAACACTGAAGCTTTCTTT
14,TRBV19,TRBJ2-5,NA,NA,CASSPAESRETQYF,TGTGCCAGTAGCCCCGCAGAGAGCCGGGAGACCCAGTACTTC
15,TRBV6-1,TRBJ2-7,NA,NA,CASSEAPGSPYEQYF,TGTGCCAGCAGTGAAGCGCCGGGGAGTCCCTACGAGCAGTACTTC
9,TRBV20-1,TRBJ1-1,NA,NA,CSGNTEAFF,TGCAGTGGAAACACTGAAGCTTTCTTT
17,TRBV9,TRBJ2-5,TRBD1,NA,CASSRDEPGQTQETQYF,TGTGCCAGCAGCCGCGACGAACCGGGACAGACCCAAGAGACCCAGTACTTC
14,TRBV9,TRBJ2-3,TRBD1,NA,CASSALTGSDTQYF,TGTGCCAGCAGCGCTCTGACAGGGTCAGATACGCAGTATTTT
13,TRBV2,TRBJ2-5,NA,NA,CASSPGYQETQYF,TGTGCCAGCAGTCCCGGTTACCAAGAGACCCAGTACTTC
14,TRBV2,TRBJ2-7,NA,NA,CASSGGQNNYEQYF,TGTGCCAGCAGTGGGGGACAAAATAACTACGAGCAGTACTTC